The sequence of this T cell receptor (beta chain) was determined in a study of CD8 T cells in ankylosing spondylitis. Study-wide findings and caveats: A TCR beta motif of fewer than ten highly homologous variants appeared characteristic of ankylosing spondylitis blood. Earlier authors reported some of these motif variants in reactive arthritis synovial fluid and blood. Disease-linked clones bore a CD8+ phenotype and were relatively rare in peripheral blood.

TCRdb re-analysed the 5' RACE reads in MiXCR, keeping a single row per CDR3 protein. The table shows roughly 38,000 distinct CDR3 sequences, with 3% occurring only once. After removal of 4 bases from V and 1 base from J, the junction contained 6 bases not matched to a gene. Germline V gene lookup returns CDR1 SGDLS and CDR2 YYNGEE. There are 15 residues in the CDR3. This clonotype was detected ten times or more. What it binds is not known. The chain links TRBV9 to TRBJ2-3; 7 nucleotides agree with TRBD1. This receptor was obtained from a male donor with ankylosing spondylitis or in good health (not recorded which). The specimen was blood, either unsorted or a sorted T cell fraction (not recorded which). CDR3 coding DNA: TGTGCCAGCAGCCATGACGGGACAGGCACAGATACGCAGTATTTT. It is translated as CASSHDGTGTDTQYF.